A single sample gave rise to the 2 T cell receptor beta chains below, sequenced in a study of cytomegalovirus exposure and HLA in healthy donors. Researchers ran the PCR with 60 Vbeta and 13 Jbeta primers. Profiled with immunoSEQ multiplex PCR; TCRdb holds only in-frame clones, not every one. The table for this sample gives 100,000 to 150,000 clones. The specimen sequenced was PBMCs. The receptors come from a man aged 18-30 years in good health and CMV-seronegative.

The gene calls are TRBV7-9 and TRBJ1-1; the D gene is possibly TRBD1 (5 bases). Trimming removed 1 base from V and 4 bases from J, with 13 bases in between. There are 15 residues in the CDR3. Germline CDR1 and CDR2: SEHNR and FQNEAQ (reference sequence). The CDR3 bases are TGTGCCAGCAGCTTAGGAGCGTTCGGGGGCACTGAAGCTTTCTTT. This translates into CASSLGAFGGTEAFF.

V gene TRBV5-1 combines with J gene TRBJ1-1; possible D gene TRBD1, 6 bases. In germline, CDR1 is SGHRS, CDR2 YFSETQ. The CDR3 consists of 16 residues. Trimming removed 4 bases from V and 1 base from J, with 17 bases in between. The CDR3 DNA is TGCGCCAGCAGCACCGGGACACTGACCGAGAACACTGAAGCTTTCTTT. Its translation: CASSTGTLTENTEAFF.